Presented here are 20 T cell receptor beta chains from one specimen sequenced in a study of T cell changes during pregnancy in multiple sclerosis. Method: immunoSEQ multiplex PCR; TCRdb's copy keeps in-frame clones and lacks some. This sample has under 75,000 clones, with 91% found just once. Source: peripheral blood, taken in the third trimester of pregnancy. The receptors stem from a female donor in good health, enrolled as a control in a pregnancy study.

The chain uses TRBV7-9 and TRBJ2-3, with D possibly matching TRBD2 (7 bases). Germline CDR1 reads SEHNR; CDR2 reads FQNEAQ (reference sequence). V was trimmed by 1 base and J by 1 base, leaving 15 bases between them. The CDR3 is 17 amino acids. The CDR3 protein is CASSLGAAGARTDTQYF. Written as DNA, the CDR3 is TGTGCCAGCAGCTTAGGGGCCGCGGGGGCCCGCACAGATACGCAGTATTTT. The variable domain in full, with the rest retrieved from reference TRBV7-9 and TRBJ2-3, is DTGVSQNPRHKITKRGQNVTFRCDPISEHNRLYWYRQTLGQGPEFLTYFQNEAQLEKSRLLSDRFSAERPKGSFSTLEIQRTEQGDSAMYLCASSLGAAGARTDTQYFGPGTRLTVL.

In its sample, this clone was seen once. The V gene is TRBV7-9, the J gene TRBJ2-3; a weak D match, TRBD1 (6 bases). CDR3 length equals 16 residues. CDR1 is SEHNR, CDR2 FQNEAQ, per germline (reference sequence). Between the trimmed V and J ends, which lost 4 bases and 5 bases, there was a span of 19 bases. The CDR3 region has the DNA TGTGCCAGCAGCTCCCCCAAAGGGGGAGTCGGAGATACGCAGTATTTT. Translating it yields CASSSPKGGVGDTQYF.

DNA of the CDR3: TGCGCCAGCAGCCCCGACGGAGGTGGCAATCAGCCCCAGCATTTT. Protein sequence: CASSPDGGGNQPQHF. The V and J genes are TRBV4-3 and TRBJ1-5; D remains unclear. The CDR3 has 15 residues. Germline values: CDR1 LGHNA, CDR2 YSLEER. The germline V and J ends were trimmed by 4 bases and 2 bases, with 12 bases remaining between them.

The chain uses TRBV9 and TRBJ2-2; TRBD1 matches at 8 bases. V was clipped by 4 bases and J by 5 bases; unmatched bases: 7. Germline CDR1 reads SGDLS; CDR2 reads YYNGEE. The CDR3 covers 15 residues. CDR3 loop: CASSLGQGWTGELFF. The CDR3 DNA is TGTGCCAGCAGCCTCGGACAGGGATGGACCGGGGAGCTGTTTTTT.

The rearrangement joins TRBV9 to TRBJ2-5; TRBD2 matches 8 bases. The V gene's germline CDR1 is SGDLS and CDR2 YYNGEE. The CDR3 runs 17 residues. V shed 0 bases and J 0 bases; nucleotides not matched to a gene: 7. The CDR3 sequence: CASSVGSGGGYQETQYF. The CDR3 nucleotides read TGTGCCAGCAGCGTAGGTTCCGGGGGGGGGTACCAAGAGACCCAGTACTTC.

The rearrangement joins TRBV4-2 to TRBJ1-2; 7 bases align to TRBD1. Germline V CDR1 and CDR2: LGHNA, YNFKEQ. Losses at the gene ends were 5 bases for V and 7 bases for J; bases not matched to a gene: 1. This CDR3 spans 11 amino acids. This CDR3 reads CASSDRAGYTF. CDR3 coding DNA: TGTGCCAGCAGCGACAGGGCTGGCTACACCTTC.

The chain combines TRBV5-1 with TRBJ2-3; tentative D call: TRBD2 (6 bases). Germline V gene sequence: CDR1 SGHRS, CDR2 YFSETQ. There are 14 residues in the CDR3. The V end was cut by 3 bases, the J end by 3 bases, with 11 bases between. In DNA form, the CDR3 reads TGCGCCAGCAGCTCCGCGGGGCGAACAGATACGCAGTATTTT. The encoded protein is CASSSAGRTDTQYF. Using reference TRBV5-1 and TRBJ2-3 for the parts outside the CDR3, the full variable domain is KAGVTQTPRYLIKTRGQQVTLSCSPISGHRSVSWYQQTPGQGLQFLFEYFSETQRNKGNFPGRFSGRQFSNSRSEMNVSTLELGDSALYLCASSSAGRTDTQYFGPGTRLTVL.

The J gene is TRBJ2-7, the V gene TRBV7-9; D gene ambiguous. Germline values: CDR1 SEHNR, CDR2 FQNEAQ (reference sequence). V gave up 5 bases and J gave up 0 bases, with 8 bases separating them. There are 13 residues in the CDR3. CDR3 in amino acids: CASSPGISYEQYF. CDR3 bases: TGTGCCAGCAGCCCAGGCATCTCCTACGAGCAGTACTTC.

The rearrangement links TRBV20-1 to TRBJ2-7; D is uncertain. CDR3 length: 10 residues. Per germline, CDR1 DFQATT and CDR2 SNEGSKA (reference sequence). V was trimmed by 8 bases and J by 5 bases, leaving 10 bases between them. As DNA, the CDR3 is TGCAGTACCCGGCGGAACGAGCAGTACTTC. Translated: CSTRRNEQYF.

This chain's CDR3 is CASSLISGSDSPLHF. In nucleotides, the CDR3 is TGTGCCAGCAGCCTAATCTCGGGGTCCGATTCACCCCTCCACTTT. The V call is TRBV7-6, the J call TRBJ1-6; D unclear. Germline CDR1 is SGHVS and CDR2 is FNYEAQ. The CDR3 length is 15 residues. Trimming removed 5 bases from V and 8 bases from J, with 16 bases in between.

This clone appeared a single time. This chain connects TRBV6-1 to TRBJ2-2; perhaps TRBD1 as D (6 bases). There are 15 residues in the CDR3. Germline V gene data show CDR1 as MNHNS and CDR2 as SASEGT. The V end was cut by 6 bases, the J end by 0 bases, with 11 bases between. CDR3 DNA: TGTGCCAGCAGATCCGGGACAACGAACACCGGGGAGCTGTTTTTT. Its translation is CASRSGTTNTGELFF.

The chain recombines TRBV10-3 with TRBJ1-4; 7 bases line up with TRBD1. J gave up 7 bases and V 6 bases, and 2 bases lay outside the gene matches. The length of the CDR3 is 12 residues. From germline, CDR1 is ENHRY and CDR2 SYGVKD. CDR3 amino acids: CAISAGGEKLFF. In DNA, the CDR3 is TGTGCCATCAGCGCAGGGGGTGAAAAACTGTTTTTT.

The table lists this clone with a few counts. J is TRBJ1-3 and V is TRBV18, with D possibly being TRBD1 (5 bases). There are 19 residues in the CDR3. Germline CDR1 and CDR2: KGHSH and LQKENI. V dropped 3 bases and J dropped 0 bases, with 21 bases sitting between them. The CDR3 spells CASSPSGQRLSSSGNTIYF. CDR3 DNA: TGTGCCAGCTCACCCTCCGGACAAAGGCTGTCCTCCTCTGGAAACACCATATATTTT. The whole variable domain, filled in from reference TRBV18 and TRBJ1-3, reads NAGVMQNPRHLVRRRGQEARLRCSPMKGHSHVYWYRQLPEEGLKFMVYLQKENIIDESGMPKERFSAEFPKEGPSILRIQQVVRGDSAAYFCASSPSGQRLSSSGNTIYFGEGSWLTVV.

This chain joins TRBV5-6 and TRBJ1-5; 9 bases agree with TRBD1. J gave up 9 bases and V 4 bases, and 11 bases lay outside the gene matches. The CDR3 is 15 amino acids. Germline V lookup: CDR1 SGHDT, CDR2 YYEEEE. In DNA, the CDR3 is TGTGCCAGCAGCCGTACAGGGGGCCAAGCCCTGCCCCAGCATTTT. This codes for CASSRTGGQALPQHF.

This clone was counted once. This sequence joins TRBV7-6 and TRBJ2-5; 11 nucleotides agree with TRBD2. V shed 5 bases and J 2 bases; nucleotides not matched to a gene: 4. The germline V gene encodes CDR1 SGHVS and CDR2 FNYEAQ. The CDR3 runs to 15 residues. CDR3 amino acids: CASSTSGGGQETQYF. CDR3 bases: TGTGCCAGCAGCACTAGCGGGGGCGGGCAAGAGACCCAGTACTTC.

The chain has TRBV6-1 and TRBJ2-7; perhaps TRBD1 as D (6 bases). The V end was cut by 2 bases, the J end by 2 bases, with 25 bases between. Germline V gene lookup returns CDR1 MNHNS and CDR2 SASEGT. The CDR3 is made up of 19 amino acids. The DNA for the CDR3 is TGTGCCAGCAGTGAAACGGTGAGACAGGATGGTGGGTTACCCTACGAGCAGTACTTC. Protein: CASSETVRQDGGLPYEQYF.

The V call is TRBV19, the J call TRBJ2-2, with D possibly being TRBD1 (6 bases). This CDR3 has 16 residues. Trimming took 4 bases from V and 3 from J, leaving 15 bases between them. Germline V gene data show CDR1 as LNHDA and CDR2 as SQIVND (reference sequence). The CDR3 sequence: CASSTSQGAYTGELFF. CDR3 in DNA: TGTGCCAGTAGTACGTCACAGGGAGCCTACACCGGGGAGCTGTTTTTT.

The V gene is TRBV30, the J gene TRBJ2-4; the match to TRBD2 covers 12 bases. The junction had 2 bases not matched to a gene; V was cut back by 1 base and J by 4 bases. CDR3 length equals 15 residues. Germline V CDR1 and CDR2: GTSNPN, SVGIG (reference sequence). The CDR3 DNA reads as TGTGCCTGGAGTGCCGGACTAGCGGGAAAAAACATTCAGTACTTC. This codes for CAWSAGLAGKNIQYF.

DNA of the CDR3: TGTGCCAGCAGTGACTCTGGGACAGGCTTATCTGGGGCCAACGTCCTGACTTTC. Translated: CASSDSGTGLSGANVLTF. The V and J genes are TRBV6-4 and TRBJ2-6, with TRBD1 matching over 8 bases. This CDR3 comprises 18 residues. Trimming removed 0 bases from V and 1 base from J; junction bases left unmatched: 5. CDR1 and CDR2 from the germline V gene are MRHNA and SNTAGT.

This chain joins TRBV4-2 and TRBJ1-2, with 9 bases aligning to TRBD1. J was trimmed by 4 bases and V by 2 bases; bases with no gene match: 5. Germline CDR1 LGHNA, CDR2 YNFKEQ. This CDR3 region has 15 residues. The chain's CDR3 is CASSQRDRESYGYTF. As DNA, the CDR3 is TGTGCCAGCAGCCAACGGGACAGGGAGAGCTATGGCTACACCTTC.